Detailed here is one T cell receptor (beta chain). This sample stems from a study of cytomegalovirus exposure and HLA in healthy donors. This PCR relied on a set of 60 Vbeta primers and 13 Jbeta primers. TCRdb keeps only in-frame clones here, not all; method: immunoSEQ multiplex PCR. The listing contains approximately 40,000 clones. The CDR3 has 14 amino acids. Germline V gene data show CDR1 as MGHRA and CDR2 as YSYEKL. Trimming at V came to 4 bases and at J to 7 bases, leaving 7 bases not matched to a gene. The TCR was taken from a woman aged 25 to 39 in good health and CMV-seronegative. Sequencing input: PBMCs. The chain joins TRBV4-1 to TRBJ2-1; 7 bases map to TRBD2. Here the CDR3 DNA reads TGCGCCAGCAGCCCCCGGACTAGTGGTAATGAGCAGTTCTTC. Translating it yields CASSPRTSGNEQFF.